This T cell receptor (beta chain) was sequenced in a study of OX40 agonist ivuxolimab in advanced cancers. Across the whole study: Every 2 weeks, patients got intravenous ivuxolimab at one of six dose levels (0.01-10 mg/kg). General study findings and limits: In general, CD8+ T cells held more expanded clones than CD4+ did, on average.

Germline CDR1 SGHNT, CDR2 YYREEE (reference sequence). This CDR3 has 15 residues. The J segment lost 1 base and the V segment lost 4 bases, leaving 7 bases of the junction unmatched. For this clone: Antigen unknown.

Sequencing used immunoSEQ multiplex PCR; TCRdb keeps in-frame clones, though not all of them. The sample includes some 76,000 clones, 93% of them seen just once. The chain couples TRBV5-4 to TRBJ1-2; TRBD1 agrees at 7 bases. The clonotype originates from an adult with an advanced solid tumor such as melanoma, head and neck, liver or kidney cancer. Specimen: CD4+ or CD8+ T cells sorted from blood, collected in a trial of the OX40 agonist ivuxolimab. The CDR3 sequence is CASSRGQQSNYGYTF. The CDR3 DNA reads TGTGCCAGCAGCCGGGGACAGCAGAGTAACTATGGCTACACCTTC.